This T cell receptor beta chain was identified in a study of T cell responses to AZD1222 COVID-19 vaccine. Measured with immunoSEQ multiplex PCR; TCRdb has only the in-frame clones, and not every one. The sample consists of about 160,000 clones, about nine tenths of them appearing once. In regard to this clone: Its specificity is unknown.

Looked up from germline, CDR1 is SGHDT and CDR2 is YYEEEE. This CDR3 is built from 16 residues. Losses at the gene ends were 2 bases for V and 2 bases for J; bases not matched to a gene: 4. Study-wide points: Reports say nearly half of spike-specific TCRs go after unmutated variant regions.

Here the sequenced sample was peripheral blood, taken 28 days after the second AZD1222 dose. The source is an adult who received the AZD1222 COVID-19 vaccine. The chain carries TRBV5-6 and TRBJ2-3; 11 bases align to TRBD2. The CDR3 nucleotides are TGTGCCAGCAGCTTACTAGCGGGGGCCACCACAGATACGCAGTATTTT. Translation: CASSLLAGATTDTQYF. The full variable domain, with the rest looked up from reference TRBV5-6 and TRBJ2-3, is DAGVTQSPTHLIKTRGQQVTLRCSPKSGHDTVSWYQQALGQGPQFIFQYYEEEERQRGNFPDRFSGHQFPNYSSELNVNALLLGDSALYLCASSLLAGATTDTQYFGPGTRLTVL.